A selection of T cell receptor beta chains follows, all from one sample in a study of Ad26.COV2.S vaccination and SARS-CoV-2 variants. Assay: immunoSEQ multiplex PCR; the TCRdb copy retains only in-frame clones and omits some. The sample carries hundreds of thousands of clones, over 75% recorded once. Sample: peripheral blood, taken in a trial of Ad26.COV2.S vaccine versus placebo. These receptor sequences come from a person aged 18-60 years who received the Ad26.COV2.S COVID-19 vaccine or a placebo. CDR3s include the opening cysteine and the closing phenylalanine or tryptophan. The order of the fields is V gene, J gene, clone size, D gene, CDR3 DNA, CDR3 protein. The D gene is left open where the match is weak. Clone size is stated in some rows and not others, as once, few, many or a class when expanded.

>TRBV11-2|TRBJ1-1|NA|NA
TGTGCCAGCACCCCACCGGGACGGTGGAACACTGAAGCTTTCTTT
CASTPPGRWNTEAFF
>TRBV5-8|TRBJ1-6|NA|NA
TGTGCCAGCAGCTTGGGGACATCGAGCTCCTATAATTCACCCCTCCACTTT
CASSLGTSSSYNSPLHF
>TRBV25-1|TRBJ2-1|few|TRBD2
TGTGCCAGCAGTGAATCGGCTAGCGGGAGATGGAATGAGCAGTTCTTC
CASSESASGRWNEQFF
>TRBV14|TRBJ2-3|NA|TRBD2
TGTGCCAGCAACCAGGGACTAGCGACCACAGATACGCAGTATTTT
CASNQGLATTDTQYF
>TRBV7-3|TRBJ1-1|NA|TRBD1
TGTGCCAGCAGCGGACAGGGTACTGAAGCTTTCTTT
CASSGQGTEAFF
>TRBV4-1|TRBJ2-3|NA|NA
TGCGCCAGCAGCCAAGAGGGGATAAGGGAGGATACGCAGTATTTT
CASSQEGIREDTQYF
>TRBV7-2|TRBJ2-7|NA|TRBD1
TGTGCCAGCAGCTTAGGGGGACAGGAGTACTACGAGCAGTACTTC
CASSLGGQEYYEQYF
>TRBV3-1/TRBV3-2|TRBJ1-2|NA|NA
TGTGCCAGCAGCCTAGCAGGGAAGCCTTATGGCTACACCTTC
CASSLAGKPYGYTF
>TRBV4-3|TRBJ2-2|NA|NA
TGCGCCAGCAGCCAGCCCCCGGCAGGGCCAGCCGGGGAGCTGTTTTTT
CASSQPPAGPAGELFF
>TRBV7-3|TRBJ2-1|NA|NA
TGTGCCAGCAGCTTAGACATTCGGCACAATGAGCAGTTCTTC
CASSLDIRHNEQFF
>TRBV5-1|TRBJ2-3|NA|TRBD2
TGCGCCAGCAGCTTGGCTAGCGGGAGTTTAGATACGCAGTATTTT
CASSLASGSLDTQYF
>TRBV11-3|TRBJ2-5|NA|TRBD2
TGTGCCAGCAGCCCCGGGACTAGCGGGAGAGAGACCCAGTACTTC
CASSPGTSGRETQYF
>TRBV6-2/TRBV6-3|TRBJ2-7|NA|NA
TGTGCCAGCAGTTTCGCTCATTCCCCCTACGAGCAGTACTTC
CASSFAHSPYEQYF
>TRBV27|TRBJ1-2|NA|NA
TGTGCCAGCAGTTTACTCGGGGGGAACTATGGCTACACCTTC
CASSLLGGNYGYTF
>TRBV5-6|TRBJ2-1|NA|NA
TGTGCCAGCAGCGCTGGGAGATTCTCCTACAATGAGCAGTTCTTC
CASSAGRFSYNEQFF